This T cell receptor beta chain is from a study of CD8 T cells in ankylosing spondylitis. Whole-study findings and limits: What seemed typical of ankylosing spondylitis blood was a TCR beta motif built from about eight highly homologous variants.

The CDR3 has 16 amino acids. Germline CDR1 SGHRS, CDR2 YFSETQ. V lost 0 bases and J 1 base, leaving 14 bases between the germline ends. By quantitative 5'-RACE with molecular barcodes, the TCR beta libraries were made. TCRdb re-derived calls from the 5' RACE reads in MiXCR, one entry per CDR3 protein. The sample lists approximately 39,000 distinct CDR3 sequences, 8% to 13% seen once, with around 21% in the top ten. A word on this clonotype: The antigen remains unidentified.

The sample was synovial fluid, either unsorted or a sorted T cell fraction (not recorded which). This sequence originates from a male donor with ankylosing spondylitis. This chain connects TRBV5-1 to TRBJ2-7; D might be TRBD2 (6 bases). CDR3 in DNA: TGCGCCAGCAGCTTGGGATGGGAGGCCCTTTCCTACGAGCAGTACTTC. Translation gives CASSLGWEALSYEQYF. The full variable domain, its missing parts supplied by reference TRBV5-1 and TRBJ2-7, is KAGVTQTPRYLIKTRGQQVTLSCSPISGHRSVSWYQQTPGQGLQFLFEYFSETQRNKGNFPGRFSGRQFSNSRSEMNVSTLELGDSALYLCASSLGWEALSYEQYFGPGTRLTVT.